The sequence of this TCR beta chain was determined in a study of shared clonotypes between healthy human individuals. Subsets obtained from CD4+ cells comprised CD45RA+ naive and CD45RA-negative memory cells. With regard to this clone: The target antigen is unknown. Distinct nucleotide sequences in the sample also encode this CDR3.

The CDR3 has 12 amino acids. Germline-derived CDR1 and CDR2 are SGHRS and YFSETQ. The V gene lost 6 bases and the J gene lost 1 base, with 6 bases spanning the gap. Findings of the study overall: The genetic and exposure-history diversity represented was limited by few donors.

The repertoire was sequenced with immunoSEQ multiplex PCR; TCRdb's copy has only in-frame clones and lacks some. The table lists millions of clones, around 94% of them singletons. The sample consisted of naive CD4+ T cells sorted from blood. This sample's subset: CD45RA+ positively selected. The chain links TRBV5-1 to TRBJ2-3; D ambiguous. This receptor was taken from a man aged 18-30 years in good health. The CDR3 is CASKGRTDTQYF. CDR3 coding DNA: TGCGCCAGCAAGGGCCGCACAGATACGCAGTATTTT. Together with reference TRBV5-1 and TRBJ2-3, the CDR3 gives the full variable domain: KAGVTQTPRYLIKTRGQQVTLSCSPISGHRSVSWYQQTPGQGLQFLFEYFSETQRNKGNFPGRFSGRQFSNSRSEMNVSTLELGDSALYLCASKGRTDTQYFGPGTRLTVL.